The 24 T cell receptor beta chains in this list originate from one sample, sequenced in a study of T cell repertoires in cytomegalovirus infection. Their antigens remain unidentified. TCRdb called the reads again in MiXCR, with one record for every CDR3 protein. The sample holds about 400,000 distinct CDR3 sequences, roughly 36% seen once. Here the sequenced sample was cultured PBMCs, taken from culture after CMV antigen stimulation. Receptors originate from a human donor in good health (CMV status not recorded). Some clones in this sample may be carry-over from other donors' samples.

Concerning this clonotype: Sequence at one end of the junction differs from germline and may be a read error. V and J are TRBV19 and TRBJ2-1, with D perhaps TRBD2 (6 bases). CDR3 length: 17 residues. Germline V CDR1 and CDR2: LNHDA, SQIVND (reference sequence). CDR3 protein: CASSGVAEWGLYNEQSF. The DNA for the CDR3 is TGTGCCAGTAGTGGGGTAGCGGAGTGGGGACTGTACAATGAGCAGTCCTTC.

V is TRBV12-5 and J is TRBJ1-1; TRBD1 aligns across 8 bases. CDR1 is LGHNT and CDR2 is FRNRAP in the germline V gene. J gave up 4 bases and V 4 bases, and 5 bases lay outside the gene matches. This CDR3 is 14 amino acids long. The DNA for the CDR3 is TGTGCTAGTGGTTCCCAGGGGGCGAGCACTGAAGCTTTCTTT. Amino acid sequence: CASGSQGASTEAFF.

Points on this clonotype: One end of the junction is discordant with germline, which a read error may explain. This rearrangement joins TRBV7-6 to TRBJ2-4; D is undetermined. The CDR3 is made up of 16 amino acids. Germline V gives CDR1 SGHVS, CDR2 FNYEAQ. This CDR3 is CASSLYKGSAKNIQYF. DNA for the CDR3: TGTGCTAGCAGCTTATATAAGGGTTCGGCCAAAAACATTCAGTACTTC.

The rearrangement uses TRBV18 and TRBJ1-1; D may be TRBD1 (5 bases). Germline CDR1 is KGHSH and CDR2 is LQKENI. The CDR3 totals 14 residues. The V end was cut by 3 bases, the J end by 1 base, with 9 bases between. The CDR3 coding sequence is TGTGCCAGCTCACCGACAGTAAGGAACACTGAAGCTTTCTTT. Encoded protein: CASSPTVRNTEAFF.

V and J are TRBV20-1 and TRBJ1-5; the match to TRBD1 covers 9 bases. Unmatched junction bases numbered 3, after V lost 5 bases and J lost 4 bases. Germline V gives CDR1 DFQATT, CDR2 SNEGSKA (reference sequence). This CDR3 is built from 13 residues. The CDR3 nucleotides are TGCAGTGCTCCGGGACAGGGTAATCAGCCCCAGCATTTT. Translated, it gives CSAPGQGNQPQHF.

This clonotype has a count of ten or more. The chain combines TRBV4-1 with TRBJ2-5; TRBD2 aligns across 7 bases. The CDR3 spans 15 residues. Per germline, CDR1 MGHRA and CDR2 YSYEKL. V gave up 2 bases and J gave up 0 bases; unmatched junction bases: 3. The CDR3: CASSQPSGYQETQYF. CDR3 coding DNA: TGCGCCAGCAGCCAACCTAGCGGCTACCAAGAGACCCAGTACTTC.

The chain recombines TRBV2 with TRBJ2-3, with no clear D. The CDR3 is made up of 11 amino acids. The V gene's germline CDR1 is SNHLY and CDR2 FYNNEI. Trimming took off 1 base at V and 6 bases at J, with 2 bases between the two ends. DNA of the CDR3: TGTGCCAGCAGTGAAGAGGATACGCAGTATTTT. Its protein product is CASSEEDTQYF.

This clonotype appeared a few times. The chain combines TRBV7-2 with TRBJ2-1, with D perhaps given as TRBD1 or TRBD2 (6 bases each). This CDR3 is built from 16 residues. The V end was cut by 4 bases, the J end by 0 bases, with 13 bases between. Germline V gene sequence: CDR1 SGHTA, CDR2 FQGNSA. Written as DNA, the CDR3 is TGTGCCAGCAGCTGGGGGGCCCCGAGCTCCTACAATGAGCAGTTCTTC. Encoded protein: CASSWGAPSSYNEQFF.

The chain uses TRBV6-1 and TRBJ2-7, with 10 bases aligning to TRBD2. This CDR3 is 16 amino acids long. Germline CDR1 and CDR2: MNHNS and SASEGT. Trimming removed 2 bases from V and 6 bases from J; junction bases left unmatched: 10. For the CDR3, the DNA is TGTGCCAGCAGTGAATGGACTAGCGGAGCGCTAGTCGAGCAGTACGTC. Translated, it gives CASSEWTSGALVEQYV.

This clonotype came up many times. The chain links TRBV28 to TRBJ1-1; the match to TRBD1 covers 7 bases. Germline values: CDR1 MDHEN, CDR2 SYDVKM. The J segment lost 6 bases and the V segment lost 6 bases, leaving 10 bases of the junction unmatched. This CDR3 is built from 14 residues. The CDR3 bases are TGTGCCAGCAGGGGGGACAGTTGGGACGCTGAAGCTTTCTTT. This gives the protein CASRGDSWDAEAFF.

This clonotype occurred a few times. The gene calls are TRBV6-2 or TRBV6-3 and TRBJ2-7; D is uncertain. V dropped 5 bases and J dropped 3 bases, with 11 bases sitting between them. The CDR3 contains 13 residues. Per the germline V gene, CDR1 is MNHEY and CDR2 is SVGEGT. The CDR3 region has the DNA TGTGCCAGCAGTGGTAACAGCTTCTACGAGCAGTACGTC. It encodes CASSGNSFYEQYV.

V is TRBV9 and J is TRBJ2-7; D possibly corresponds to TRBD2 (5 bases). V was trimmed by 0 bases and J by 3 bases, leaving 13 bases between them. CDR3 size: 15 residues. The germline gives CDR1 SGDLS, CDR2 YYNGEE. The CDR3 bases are TGTGCCAGCAGCGTAGCCCCCGGGGATGGCTACGAGCAGTACTTC. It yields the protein CASSVAPGDGYEQYF.

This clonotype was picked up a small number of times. DNA of the CDR3: TGTGCCAGCAGTTGGGACAGAAGCAATCAGCCCCAGCATTTT. This translates into CASSWDRSNQPQHF. The chain uses TRBV27 and TRBJ1-5, with 7 nucleotides matching TRBD1. CDR3 length: 14 amino acids. Germline V gene lookup returns CDR1 MNHEY and CDR2 SMNVEV (reference sequence). With V trimmed by 4 bases and J by 1 base, 1 base remained unmatched.

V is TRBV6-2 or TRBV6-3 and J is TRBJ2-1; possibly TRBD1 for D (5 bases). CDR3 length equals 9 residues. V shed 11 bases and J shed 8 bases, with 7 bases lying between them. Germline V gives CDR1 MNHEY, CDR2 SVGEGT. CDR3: CAPRDEQFF. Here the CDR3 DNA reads TGTGCCCCCAGGGATGAGCAGTTCTTC.

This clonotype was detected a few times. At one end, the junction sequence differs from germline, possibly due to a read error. The CDR3 sequence: CASSPLSDRGNTEAFF. The CDR3 nucleotides are TGTGCCAGCAGCCCCCTCTCCGACAGAGGGAACACCGAAGCTTTCTTT. V usage is TRBV14 and J usage is TRBJ1-1; D is perhaps TRBD1 (5 bases). The germline CDR1 and CDR2 sequences are SGHDN and FVKESK. The CDR3 length is 16 residues.

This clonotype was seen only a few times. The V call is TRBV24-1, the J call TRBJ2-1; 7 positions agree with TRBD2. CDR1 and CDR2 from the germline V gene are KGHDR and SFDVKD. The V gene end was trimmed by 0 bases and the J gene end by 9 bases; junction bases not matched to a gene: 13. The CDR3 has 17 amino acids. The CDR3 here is CATSDLRTGVREGEQFF. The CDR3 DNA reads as TGTGCCACCAGTGATTTGCGGACGGGAGTAAGGGAGGGTGAGCAGTTCTTC.

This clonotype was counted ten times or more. This CDR3 is CASSLGHNEQFF. The DNA for the CDR3 is TGTGCCAGCAGTCTAGGGCACAATGAGCAGTTCTTC. The chain couples TRBV6-6 to TRBJ2-1; D gene uncertain. The CDR3 covers 12 residues. V dropped 5 bases and J dropped 5 bases, with 7 bases sitting between them. Germline CDR1 MNHNY, CDR2 SVGAGI (reference sequence).

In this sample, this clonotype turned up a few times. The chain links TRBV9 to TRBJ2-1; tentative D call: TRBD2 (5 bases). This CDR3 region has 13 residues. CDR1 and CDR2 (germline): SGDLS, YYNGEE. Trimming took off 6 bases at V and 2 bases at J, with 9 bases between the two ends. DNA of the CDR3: TGTGCCAGCAACCCGGGGACCTACAATGAGCAGTTCTTC. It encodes CASNPGTYNEQFF.

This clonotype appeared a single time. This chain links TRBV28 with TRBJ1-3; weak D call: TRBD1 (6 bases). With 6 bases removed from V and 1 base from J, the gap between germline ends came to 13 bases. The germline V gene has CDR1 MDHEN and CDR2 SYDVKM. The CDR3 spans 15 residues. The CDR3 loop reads CASRSGVGSGNTIYF. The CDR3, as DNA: TGTGCCAGCAGATCAGGGGTTGGATCTGGAAACACCATATATTTT.

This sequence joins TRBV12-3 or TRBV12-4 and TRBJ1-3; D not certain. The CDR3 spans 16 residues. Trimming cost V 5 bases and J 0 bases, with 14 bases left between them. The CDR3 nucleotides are TGTGCCAGCAGTCCGGCACCCCTAGGCTCTGGAAACACCATATATTTT. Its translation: CASSPAPLGSGNTIYF.

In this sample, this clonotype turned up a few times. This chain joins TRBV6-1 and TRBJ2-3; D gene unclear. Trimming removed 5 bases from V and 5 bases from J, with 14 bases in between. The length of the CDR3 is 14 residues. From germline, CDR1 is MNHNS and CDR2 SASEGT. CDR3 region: CASSYPQVGDTQYF. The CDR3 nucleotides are TGTGCCAGCAGTTACCCTCAGGTCGGAGATACGCAGTATTTT.

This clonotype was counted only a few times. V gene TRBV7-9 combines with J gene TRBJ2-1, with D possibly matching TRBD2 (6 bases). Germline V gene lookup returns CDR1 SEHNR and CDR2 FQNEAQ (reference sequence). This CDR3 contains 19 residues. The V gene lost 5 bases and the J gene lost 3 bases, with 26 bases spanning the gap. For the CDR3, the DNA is TGTGCCAGCAGCCCTACCCCGGGTAGTAGCGGCTACGACTACAATGAGCAGTTCTTC. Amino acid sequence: CASSPTPGSSGYDYNEQFF.

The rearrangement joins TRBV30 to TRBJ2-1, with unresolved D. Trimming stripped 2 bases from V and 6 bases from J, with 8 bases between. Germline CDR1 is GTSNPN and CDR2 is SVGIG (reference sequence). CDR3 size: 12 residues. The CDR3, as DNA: TGTGCCTGGAGTTCTCGTTTCAATGAGCAGTTCTTC. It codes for CAWSSRFNEQFF.

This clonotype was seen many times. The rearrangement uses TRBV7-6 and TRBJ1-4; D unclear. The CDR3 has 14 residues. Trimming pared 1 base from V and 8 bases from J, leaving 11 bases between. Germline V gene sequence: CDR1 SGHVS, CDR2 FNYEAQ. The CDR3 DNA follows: TGTGCCAGCAGCTTAGGACCGCGTGGGGAAAAACTGTTTTTT. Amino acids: CASSLGPRGEKLFF.